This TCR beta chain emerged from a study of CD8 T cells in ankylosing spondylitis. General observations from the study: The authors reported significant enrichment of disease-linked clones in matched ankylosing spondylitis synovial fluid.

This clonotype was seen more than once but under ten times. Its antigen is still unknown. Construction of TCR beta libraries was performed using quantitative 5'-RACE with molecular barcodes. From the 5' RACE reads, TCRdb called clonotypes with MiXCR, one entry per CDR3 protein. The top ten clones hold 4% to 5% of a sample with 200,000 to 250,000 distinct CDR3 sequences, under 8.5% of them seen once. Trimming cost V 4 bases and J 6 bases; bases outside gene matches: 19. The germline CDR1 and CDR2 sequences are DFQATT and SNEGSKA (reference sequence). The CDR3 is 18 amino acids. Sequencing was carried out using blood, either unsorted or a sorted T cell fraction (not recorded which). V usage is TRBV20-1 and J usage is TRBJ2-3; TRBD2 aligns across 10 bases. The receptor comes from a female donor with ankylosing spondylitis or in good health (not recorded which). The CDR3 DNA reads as TGCAGTGCTAACGTCTCTCCGGGACTAGCGCTTAGTGATGATACGCAGTATTTT. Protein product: CSANVSPGLALSDDTQYF.